These 14 T cell receptor beta chains were all obtained from the same sample, sequenced in a study of OX40 agonist ivuxolimab in advanced cancers. Using immunoSEQ multiplex PCR, the repertoire was profiled, and TCRdb retains in-frame clones only, with some absent. The sample yields some 60,000 clones, about four fifths seen once. The sequenced sample was CD4+ or CD8+ T cells sorted from blood, obtained in a trial of the OX40 agonist ivuxolimab. The origin of the receptors is an adult with an advanced solid tumor such as melanoma, head and neck, liver or kidney cancer.

This clone was detected only a few times. The gene calls are TRBV4-2 and TRBJ1-1; D uncertain. This CDR3 has 12 amino acids. The germline gives CDR1 LGHNA, CDR2 YNFKEQ. Trimming shortened V by 4 bases and J by 1 base, and 4 bases separated the two germline ends. Here the CDR3 reads CASSPPNTEAFF. The CDR3 nucleotides read TGTGCCAGCAGCCCACCGAACACTGAAGCTTTCTTT.

The chain recombines TRBV15 with TRBJ1-5; D gene uncertain. The V end was cut by 0 bases, the J end by 1 base, with 13 bases between. The germline CDR1 and CDR2 sequences are LNHNV and YYDKDF (reference sequence). There are 17 residues in the CDR3. The CDR3 protein is CATSRDRTGNSNQPQHF. The CDR3 nucleotides are TGTGCCACCAGCAGAGATCGTACGGGGAACAGCAATCAGCCCCAGCATTTT. The entire variable domain, with the rest obtained from reference TRBV15 and TRBJ1-5, is as follows: DAMVIQNPRYQVTQFGKPVTLSCSQTLNHNVMYWYQQKSSQAPKLLFHYYDKDFNNEADTPDNFQSRRPNTSFCFLDIRSPGLGDTAMYLCATSRDRTGNSNQPQHFGDGTRLSIL.

This chain uses TRBV7-9 with TRBJ1-2; possibly TRBD1 for D (5 bases). Germline V gene sequence: CDR1 SEHNR, CDR2 FQNEAQ (reference sequence). The V gene lost 4 bases and the J gene lost 2 bases, with 11 bases spanning the gap. This CDR3 region has 14 residues. The CDR3 loop reads CASSYRAGNYGYTF. DNA of the CDR3: TGTGCCAGCAGCTATCGGGCAGGGAACTATGGCTACACCTTC.

This clone was recorded a few times. The J gene is TRBJ2-7, the V gene TRBV19, with TRBD1 matching over 9 bases. CDR1 and CDR2 (germline): LNHDA, SQIVND (reference sequence). V was clipped by 4 bases and J by 5 bases; unmatched bases: 6. CDR3 length: 14 amino acids. The CDR3 reads CASSTTGGLNEQYF. The CDR3 DNA sequence: TGTGCCAGTAGTACTACAGGGGGCCTGAACGAGCAGTACTTC.

The chain joins TRBV5-4 to TRBJ2-5; 8 positions match TRBD2. Germline lookup yields CDR1 SGHNT and CDR2 YYREEE (reference sequence). This CDR3 contains 15 residues. V was pared by 3 bases and J by 2 bases, with 6 bases of the junction left unmatched. The chain's CDR3 is CASSSAPSGQETQYF. CDR3 nucleotides: TGTGCCAGCAGCTCGGCCCCTAGCGGGCAAGAGACCCAGTACTTC.

This clone has just one count. The V call is TRBV11-1, the J call TRBJ2-3; 8 nucleotides align to TRBD2. The CDR3 runs 15 residues. The J segment lost 5 bases and the V segment lost 1 base, leaving 5 bases of the junction unmatched. Germline assignment: CDR1 SGHAT and CDR2 FQDESV (reference sequence). CDR3 sequence reads: CASSLGAGAGDTQYF. CDR3 nucleotides: TGTGCCAGCAGCTTAGGAGCGGGGGCCGGAGATACGCAGTATTTT.

V is TRBV7-8 and J is TRBJ2-1, with D perhaps matching TRBD1 or TRBD2 (5 bases each). Trimming shortened V by 3 bases and J by 9 bases, and 18 bases separated the two germline ends. The germline V gene encodes CDR1 SGHVS and CDR2 FQNEAQ. This CDR3 has 15 amino acids. CDR3: CASSLGPPDSGEQFF. CDR3 bases: TGTGCCAGCAGCTTGGGACCGCCGGATTCCGGTGAGCAGTTCTTC. Looking up the rest from reference TRBV7-8 and TRBJ2-1 gives the full variable domain: GAGVSQSPRYKVAKRGQDVALRCDPISGHVSLFWYQQALGQGPEFLTYFQNEAQLDKSGLPSDRFFAERPEGSVSTLKIQRTQQEDSAVYLCASSLGPPDSGEQFFGPGTRLTVL.

The rearrangement links TRBV28 to TRBJ1-4; 8 nucleotides align to TRBD1. V gave up 5 bases and J gave up 4 bases; unmatched junction bases: 9. CDR1 MDHEN and CDR2 SYDVKM come from the germline V gene. The CDR3 extends over 16 amino acids. CDR3 coding DNA: TGTGCCAGCAGTCACCTTCAGACAGGGGATAATGAAAAACTGTTTTTT. As protein: CASSHLQTGDNEKLFF.

The J gene is TRBJ2-7, the V gene TRBV30; D is uncertain. Trimming cost V 3 bases and J 2 bases, with 11 bases left between them. The CDR3 is made up of 13 amino acids. Germline CDR1 GTSNPN, CDR2 SVGIG (reference sequence). The CDR3 region has the DNA TGTGCCTGGAGCCTCGGTGATACCTACGAGCAGTACTTC. This gives the protein CAWSLGDTYEQYF.

This chain links TRBV2 with TRBJ2-5; 9 positions match TRBD1. Trimming took 7 bases from V and 7 from J; bases not matched to a gene: 10. This CDR3 is 14 amino acids long. Germline loops: CDR1 SNHLY, CDR2 FYNNEI. CDR3 nucleotides: TGTGCCAGCACCGGGACAGGGATCCAGGGGACCCAGTACTTC. It is translated as CASTGTGIQGTQYF.

This rearrangement joins TRBV30 to TRBJ2-7, with D tentatively TRBD1 (6 bases). The CDR3 loop spans 13 amino acids. From germline, CDR1 is GTSNPN and CDR2 SVGIG (reference sequence). Deletions cut 3 bases from V and 3 bases from J, with 12 bases between. CDR3 region: CAWSGTGNYEQYF. CDR3 sequence (DNA): TGTGCCTGGAGCGGTACAGGGAACTACGAGCAGTACTTC. Supplemented by reference TRBV30 and TRBJ2-7, the full variable domain reads SQTIHQWPATLVQPVGSPLSLECTVEGTSNPNLYWYRQAAGRGLQLLFYSVGIGQISSEVPQNLSASRPQDRQFILSSKKLLLSDSGFYLCAWSGTGNYEQYFGPGTRLTVT.

The rearrangement uses TRBV7-8 and TRBJ2-1; the D gene could be TRBD1 or TRBD2 (5 bases each). Germline-derived CDR1 and CDR2 are SGHVS and FQNEAQ. Trimming shortened V by 5 bases and J by 6 bases, and 11 bases separated the two germline ends. CDR3 length: 13 amino acids. The DNA for the CDR3 is TGTGCCAGCAGCCCTGGGACCTCCAATGAGCAGTTCTTC. Amino acids: CASSPGTSNEQFF.

V gene TRBV7-9 combines with J gene TRBJ2-5; 8 positions agree with TRBD1. The V gene's germline CDR1 is SEHNR and CDR2 FQNEAQ (reference sequence). V gave up 5 bases and J gave up 5 bases; unmatched junction bases: 4. The CDR3 totals 13 residues. The CDR3, as DNA: TGTGCCAGCAGCAGGACAGGGCGCGAGACCCAGTACTTC. The encoded protein is CASSRTGRETQYF.

The chain joins TRBV29-1 to TRBJ2-1, with TRBD1 matching 8 bases. The CDR3 is made up of 13 amino acids. Per germline, CDR1 SQVTM and CDR2 ANQGSEA. V lost 4 bases and J lost 3; bases outside the gene matches: 2. The CDR3 DNA sequence: TGCAGCGTTGGGGACAGGATCTACAATGAGCAGTTCTTC. Translating it yields CSVGDRIYNEQFF.